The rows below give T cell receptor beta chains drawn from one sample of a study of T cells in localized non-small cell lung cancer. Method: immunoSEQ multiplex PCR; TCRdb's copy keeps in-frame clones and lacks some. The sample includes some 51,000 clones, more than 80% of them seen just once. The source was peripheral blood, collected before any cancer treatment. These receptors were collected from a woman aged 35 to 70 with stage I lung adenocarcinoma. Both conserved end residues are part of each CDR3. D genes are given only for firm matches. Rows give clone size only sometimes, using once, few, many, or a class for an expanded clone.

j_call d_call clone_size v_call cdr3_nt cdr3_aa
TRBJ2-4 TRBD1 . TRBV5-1 TGCGCCAGCAGCGCCGGACAGGGGGCGCCGGACATTCAGTACTTC CASSAGQGAPDIQYF
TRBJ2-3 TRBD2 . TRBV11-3 TGTGCCAGCAGCTTAGAAGCGAGCGGGGGAGATACGCAGTATTTT CASSLEASGGDTQYF
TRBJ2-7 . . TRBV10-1 TGCGCCAGCAGTGAGTCGAGGGACCACTCCTACGAGCAGTACTTC CASSESRDHSYEQYF
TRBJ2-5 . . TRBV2 TGTGCCAGCAGCGCGAACGGTCGGGACGGCGAGACCCAGTACTTC CASSANGRDGETQYF
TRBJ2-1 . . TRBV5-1 TGCGCCAGCAGCTATGATAGACTAGATGAGCAGTTCTTC CASSYDRLDEQFF
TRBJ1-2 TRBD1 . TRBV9 TGTGCCAGCAGCTCCCGACAGGGGGTAAGATATGGCTACACCTTC CASSSRQGVRYGYTF
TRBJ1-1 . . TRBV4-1 TGCGCCAGCAGCCAAAACCGCGCGAACACTGAAGCTTTCTTT CASSQNRANTEAFF
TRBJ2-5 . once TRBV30 TGTGCCTGGAGTAAGGGTGGTCCCCCGTACCAAGAGACCCAGTACTTC CAWSKGGPPYQETQYF
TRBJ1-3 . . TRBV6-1 TGTGCCAGCAGTGAAGAGGTTTCTAGGAGCTCTGGAAACACCATATATTTT CASSEEVSRSSGNTIYF
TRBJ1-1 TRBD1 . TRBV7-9 TGTGCCAGCAGCACTCGACAGGGGGCCTGGGACACTGAAGCTTTCTTT CASSTRQGAWDTEAFF
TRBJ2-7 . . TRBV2 TGTGCCAGCATCGGACAGGGAGGGTACGAGCAGTACTTC CASIGQGGYEQYF
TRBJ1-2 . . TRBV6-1 TGTGCCAGCAGTGAAGTCTATCACGGCGGAGGCTACACCTTC CASSEVYHGGGYTF
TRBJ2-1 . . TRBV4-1 TGCGCCAGCAGCCAAAACAATGAGCAGTTCTTC CASSQNNEQFF
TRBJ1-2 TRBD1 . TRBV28 TGTGCCAGCAGTCCAGGGGGCGCAGGCTATGGCTACACCTTC CASSPGGAGYGYTF
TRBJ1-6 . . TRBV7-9 TGTGCCAGCAGACCCGGACGGACTTATTCACCCCTCCACTTT CASRPGRTYSPLHF
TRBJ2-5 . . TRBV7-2 TGTGCCAGCAGCTTATGGGTCCAAGAGACCCAGTACTTC CASSLWVQETQYF
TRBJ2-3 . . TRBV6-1 TGTGCCAGCAGTGAACAATGGACTAGCACAGATACGCAGTATTTT CASSEQWTSTDTQYF
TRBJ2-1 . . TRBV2 TGTGCCAGCATCCAGAGGGCTACTCCGAACAATGAGCAGTTCTTC CASIQRATPNNEQFF
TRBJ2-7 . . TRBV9 TGTGCCAGCAGCGTAGGTGCGCAGTCCTACGAGCAGTACTTC CASSVGAQSYEQYF
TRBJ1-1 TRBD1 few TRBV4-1 TGCGCCAGCAGCCAGCACAGGGGTAACACTGAAGCTTTCTTT CASSQHRGNTEAFF
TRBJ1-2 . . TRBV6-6 TGTGCCAGCAGGAACTCGGATGAGGGATACTACACCTTC CASRNSDEGYYTF
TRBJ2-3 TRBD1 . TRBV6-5 TGTGCCAGCACCCCGGGACAGGGTGCAGATACGCAGTATTTT CASTPGQGADTQYF
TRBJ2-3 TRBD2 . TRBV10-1 TGCGCCAGCTCTAGACTAGCGGGGGGCCCAGATACGCAGTATTTT CASSRLAGGPDTQYF
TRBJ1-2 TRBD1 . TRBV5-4 TGTGCCAGCAGCTTCCCCGGGACAGGGGACGGGGATGGCTACACCTTC CASSFPGTGDGDGYTF
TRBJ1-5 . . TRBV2 TGTGCCAGCTCAATAGGGGATCAGCCCCAGCATTTT CASSIGDQPQHF
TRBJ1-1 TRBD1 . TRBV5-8 TGTGCCAGCAGCTTGCGAAGACAGGGGCAAGGAGCTTTCTTT CASSLRRQGQGAFF
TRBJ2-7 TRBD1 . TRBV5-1 TGCGCCAGCTCCGGGACAGGGGGCACCTACGAGCAGTACTTC CASSGTGGTYEQYF
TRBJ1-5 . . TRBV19 TGTGCCAGTAGTATTCGTAGGCAGGGAGGGTATCAGCCCCAGCATTTT CASSIRRQGGYQPQHF
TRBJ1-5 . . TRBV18 TGTGCCAGCTCATTCCAGGGACGGGGGCAGCCCCAGCATTTT CASSFQGRGQPQHF
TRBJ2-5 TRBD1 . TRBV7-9 TGTGCCAGCAGCTTAGCTATCGGACAGGGGGAGACCCAGTACTTC CASSLAIGQGETQYF
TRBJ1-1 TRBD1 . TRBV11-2 TGTGCCAGCAGCTTTCGACAGGGCTCGAACACTGAAGCTTTCTTT CASSFRQGSNTEAFF
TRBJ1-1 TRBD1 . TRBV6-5 TGTGCCAGCAGTTACGAGGGACAGCAGAACACTGAAGCTTTCTTT CASSYEGQQNTEAFF
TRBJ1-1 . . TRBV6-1 TGTGCCAGCAGTGAGTCGGCTACTGAAGCTTTCTTT CASSESATEAFF
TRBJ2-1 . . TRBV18 TGTGCCAGCTCACCACTTTCGTCAGAGCAGTTCTTC CASSPLSSEQFF
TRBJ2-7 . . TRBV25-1 TGTGCCAGCAGTGAATCGGCAGTCTACGAGCAGTACTTC CASSESAVYEQYF
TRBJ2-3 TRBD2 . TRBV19 TGTGCCAGTAGTATAGGTAGCGGGGGGAGGTTAGATACGCAGTATTTT CASSIGSGGRLDTQYF
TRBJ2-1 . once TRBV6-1 TGTGCCAGCAGTGACCCCAGGGACTCCTCGACTAACTACAATGAGCAGTTCTTC CASSDPRDSSTNYNEQFF